This T cell receptor beta chain was observed in a study of blood T cell repertoires in COVID-19. The CDR3 length is 14 residues. Germline values: CDR1 MDHEN, CDR2 SYDVKM. Trimming took off 10 bases at V and 5 bases at J, with 17 bases between the two ends. Enrollees, about 18 to 90 years old, lived in around 23 US areas. Cohorts were determined from participant-reported clinical history. Only in-frame clones appear in the TCRdb table, and some are missing; sequencing was by immunoSEQ multiplex PCR. The table shows some 260,000 clones, with approximately 79% occurring only once. The sequenced material came from PBMCs or T cells enriched from blood (not recorded which). The clonotype comes from a man younger than 40 with acute COVID-19. V is TRBV28 and J is TRBJ2-2, with D possibly TRBD1 on 5 matching bases. The CDR3 protein is CAITSTAKTGELFF. CDR3 DNA sequence: TGTGCCATCACCTCGACAGCCAAGACCGGGGAGCTGTTTTTT.